Listed below are T cell receptor beta chains from one sample, sequenced in a study of cytomegalovirus exposure and HLA in healthy donors. Measured with immunoSEQ multiplex PCR; TCRdb has only the in-frame clones, and not every one. The sample includes over 50,000 clones, around 85% of them seen just once. Sequencing was carried out using PBMCs. The receptors come from a man aged 35-49 years in good health and CMV-seronegative. Each CDR3 is given with its conserved first and last residue. A D gene is named only where the DNA matches it firmly. A row's size may be missing; if present it is once, few, many or a size class.

abundance,d_gene,j_gene,v_gene,len,CDR3aa,CDR3nt
-,TRBD1,TRBJ1-4,TRBV4-1,16,CASSQGDRAGAEKLFF,TGCGCCAGCAGCCAAGGCGACAGGGCTGGGGCTGAAAAACTGTTTTTT
-,TRBD1,TRBJ2-7,TRBV19,13,CASSGGTGNEQYF,TGTGCCAGTAGTGGGGGGACAGGGAACGAGCAGTACTTC
once,TRBD1,TRBJ1-6,TRBV6-5,14,CASNTGTGDSPLHF,TGTGCCAGCAACACCGGGACAGGGGATTCACCCCTCCACTTT
-,-,TRBJ2-1,TRBV2,13,CASSDFLSNEQFF,TGTGCCAGCAGTGATTTCCTGTCGAATGAGCAGTTCTTC
once,TRBD1,TRBJ2-2,TRBV11-2,16,CASSSSGTANTGELFF,TGTGCCAGCAGCTCATCCGGGACAGCGAACACCGGGGAGCTGTTTTTT
-,-,TRBJ1-4,TRBV15,17,CATSRDQWAQPNEKLFF,TGTGCCACCAGCAGAGATCAATGGGCACAACCTAATGAAAAACTGTTTTTT
-,-,TRBJ2-5,TRBV7-2,17,CASSSQRRQDHQETQYF,TGTGCCAGCAGCTCACAGAGGAGACAGGACCACCAAGAGACCCAGTACTTC
-,-,TRBJ2-3,TRBV7-2,15,CASSLRGAGTDTQYF,TGTGCCAGCAGCTTACGCGGGGCTGGCACAGATACGCAGTATTTT
-,TRBD1,TRBJ2-4,TRBV2,14,CASRLGQGEGIQYF,TGTGCCAGCAGGCTGGGACAGGGTGAGGGCATTCAGTACTTC
-,TRBD1,TRBJ2-1,TRBV7-9,15,CASSQEDRGNNEQFF,TGTGCCAGCAGCCAAGAAGACAGGGGGAACAATGAGCAGTTCTTC
-,TRBD1,TRBJ2-1,TRBV27,17,CASSLFWDRGSYNEQFF,TGTGCCAGCAGTTTATTTTGGGACAGGGGATCCTACAATGAGCAGTTCTTC
-,TRBD1,TRBJ2-2,TRBV6-7,18,CASSYSQGQGASTGELFF,TGTGCCAGCAGTTACTCACAGGGACAGGGGGCGAGCACCGGGGAGCTGTTTTTT
-,TRBD1,TRBJ1-1,TRBV11-2,16,CASSFRTGVVNTEAFF,TGTGCCAGCAGCTTCCGGACAGGGGTCGTAAACACTGAAGCTTTCTTT
-,-,TRBJ2-5,TRBV14,15,CASSQVQGPQETQYF,TGTGCCAGCAGCCAAGTACAGGGACCCCAAGAGACCCAGTACTTC
few,TRBD1,TRBJ1-4,TRBV30,15,CAWSVLGTGNEKLFF,TGTGCCTGGAGTGTACTAGGGACAGGGAATGAAAAACTGTTTTTT
-,-,TRBJ2-2,TRBV6-5,14,CASSRTRNTGELFF,TGTGCCAGCAGTAGGACAAGGAACACCGGGGAGCTGTTTTTT
few,-,TRBJ2-7,TRBV27,13,CASSPRGGHEQYF,TGTGCCAGCAGTCCACGCGGAGGCCACGAGCAGTACTTC
-,-,TRBJ1-1,TRBV7-9,15,CASSLAVSGNTEAFF,TGTGCCAGCAGCTTAGCGGTGTCAGGTAACACTGAAGCTTTCTTT
-,-,TRBJ2-2,TRBV19,14,CASAGEFGTGELFF,TGTGCCAGTGCCGGGGAGTTTGGAACCGGGGAGCTGTTTTTT
-,TRBD1,TRBJ2-3,TRBV5-1,15,CASSLDGTGSDTQYF,TGCGCCAGCAGCTTGGATGGGACAGGTTCAGATACGCAGTATTTT
once,-,TRBJ1-3,TRBV5-1,14,CASSLTDSGNTIYF,TGCGCCAGCAGCCTTACAGATTCTGGAAACACCATATATTTT
-,-,TRBJ2-2,TRBV10-2,18,CASSEPRRRRRADGELFF,TGCGCCAGCAGTGAGCCAAGGCGGAGGCGGCGGGCGGACGGGGAGCTGTTTTTT
-,TRBD1,TRBJ1-6,TRBV18,15,CASSPREGARSPLHF,TGTGCCAGCTCACCGCGTGAGGGGGCACGATCACCCCTCCACTTT
-,TRBD1,TRBJ1-1,TRBV9,14,CASSETGMNTEAFF,TGTGCCAGCAGCGAGACAGGGATGAACACTGAAGCTTTCTTT
-,TRBD1,TRBJ2-3,TRBV5-1,14,CASSLAQGVDTQYF,TGCGCCAGCAGCTTGGCACAGGGGGTGGATACGCAGTATTTT
-,TRBD2,TRBJ2-5,TRBV5-4,17,CASSEKELAGGRETQYF,TGTGCCAGCAGCGAGAAAGAACTAGCGGGGGGGCGAGAGACCCAGTACTTC
-,-,TRBJ2-1,TRBV29-1,15,CSVERGVSSYNEQFF,TGCAGCGTTGAACGCGGGGTAAGCTCCTACAATGAGCAGTTCTTC
-,TRBD2,TRBJ2-7,TRBV10-1,14,CASSPTSGGHEQYF,TGCGCCAGCAGCCCGACTAGCGGGGGCCACGAGCAGTACTTC
-,-,TRBJ1-1,TRBV5-6,15,CASSLVGGVRTEAFF,TGTGCCAGCAGCTTGGTAGGGGGTGTGAGGACTGAAGCTTTCTTT
-,TRBD1,TRBJ1-4,TRBV7-9,14,CASSLDREGEKLFF,TGTGCCAGCAGCTTGGACAGGGAAGGTGAAAAACTGTTTTTT
-,-,TRBJ1-6,TRBV4-1,14,CASSQWTIGSPLHF,TGCGCCAGCAGCCAGTGGACAATCGGTTCACCCCTCCACTTT
-,TRBD2,TRBJ2-1,TRBV7-2,18,CASSLDGFVAGGINEQFF,TGTGCCAGCAGCTTAGATGGATTTGTAGCGGGGGGTATCAATGAGCAGTTCTTC
-,TRBD1,TRBJ1-2,TRBV6-5,15,CASRRIGGDGIGYTF,TGTGCCAGCAGGAGAATAGGGGGCGACGGTATTGGCTACACCTTC
-,TRBD1,TRBJ2-5,TRBV7-7,15,CASSSARGLMETQYF,TGTGCTAGCAGCTCCGCCAGGGGGCTTATGGAGACCCAGTACTTC
-,TRBD1,TRBJ1-1,TRBV9,14,CASSGGQKNTEAFF,TGTGCCAGCAGCGGGGGACAGAAGAACACTGAAGCTTTCTTT
-,-,TRBJ2-4,TRBV15,13,CATSRDLFNIQYF,TGTGCCACCAGCAGAGATCTTTTCAACATTCAGTACTTC
-,-,TRBJ1-1,TRBV15,17,CATSRDSSGLRRTEAFF,TGTGCCACCAGCAGAGATAGTTCGGGGTTAAGGCGGACTGAAGCTTTCTTT